This T cell receptor (beta chain) was documented in a study of cytomegalovirus exposure and HLA in healthy donors. Overall study context: Previous work identified 95 million to 120 million unique TCR beta sequences from 200 million or so T cells. Study-wide results and limits: Apparent HLA restriction characterized most CMV-associated TCR beta chains in a later analysis. A later analysis showed that HLA-associated TCR beta chains had undergone more clonal expansion than equally common others.

In regard to this clone: Its antigen is not identified.

With 2 bases clipped from V and 2 bases from J, the junction kept 9 bases outside the gene matches. In germline, CDR1 is SGHVS, CDR2 FQNEAQ. CDR3 length: 16 amino acids. PCR amplification relied on 60 Vbeta primers (plus 13 Jbeta primers). Libraries were prepared by immunoSEQ multiplex PCR; TCRdb keeps only in-frame clonotypes and omits some of them. This sample has 100,000 to 150,000 clones, with more than 75% found just once. Sequenced material: PBMCs. This chain connects TRBV7-8 to TRBJ2-7; 7 bases match TRBD1. The TCR sequence derives from a middle-aged man in good health and CMV-seronegative. The CDR3 DNA reads as TGTGCCAGCAGCTTAAATCGGCCGCAGGGGGCCTACGAGCAGTACTTC. Translated: CASSLNRPQGAYEQYF.